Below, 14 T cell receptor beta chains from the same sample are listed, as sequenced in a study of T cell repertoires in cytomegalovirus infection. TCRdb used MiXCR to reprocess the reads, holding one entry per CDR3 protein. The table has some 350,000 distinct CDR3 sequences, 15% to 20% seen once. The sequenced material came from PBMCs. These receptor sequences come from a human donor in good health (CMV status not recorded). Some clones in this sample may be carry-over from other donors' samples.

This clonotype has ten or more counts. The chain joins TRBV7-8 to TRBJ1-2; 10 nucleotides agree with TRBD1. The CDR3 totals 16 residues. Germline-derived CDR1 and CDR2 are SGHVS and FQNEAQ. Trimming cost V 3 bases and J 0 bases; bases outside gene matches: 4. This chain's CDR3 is CASSLIGTGANYGYTF. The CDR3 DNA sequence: TGTGCCAGCAGCTTGATTGGGACAGGGGCTAACTATGGCTACACCTTC.

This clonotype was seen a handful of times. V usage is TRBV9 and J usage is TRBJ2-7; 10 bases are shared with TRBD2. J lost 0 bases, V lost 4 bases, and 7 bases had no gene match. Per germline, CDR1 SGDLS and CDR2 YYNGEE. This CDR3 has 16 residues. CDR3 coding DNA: TGTGCCAGCAGCCTAGCGGGGGACCCCCGCTCCTACGAGCAGTACTTC. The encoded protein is CASSLAGDPRSYEQYF.

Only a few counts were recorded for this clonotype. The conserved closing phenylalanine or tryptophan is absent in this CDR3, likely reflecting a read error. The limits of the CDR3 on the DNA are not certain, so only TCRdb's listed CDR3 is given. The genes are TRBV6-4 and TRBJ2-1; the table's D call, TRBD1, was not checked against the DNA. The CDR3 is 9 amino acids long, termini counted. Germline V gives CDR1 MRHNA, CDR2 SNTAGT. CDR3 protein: CASGPPSVA.

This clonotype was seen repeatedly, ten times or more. CDR3 coding DNA: TGTGCCAGCAGCCCCGGATTTTCAACTAATGAAAAACTGTTTTTT. It is translated as CASSPGFSTNEKLFF. The chain combines TRBV7-2 with TRBJ1-4; D is unclear. The germline CDR1 and CDR2 sequences are SGHTA and FQGNSA. Trimming took off 5 bases at V and 0 bases at J, with 10 bases between the two ends. The CDR3 runs 15 residues.

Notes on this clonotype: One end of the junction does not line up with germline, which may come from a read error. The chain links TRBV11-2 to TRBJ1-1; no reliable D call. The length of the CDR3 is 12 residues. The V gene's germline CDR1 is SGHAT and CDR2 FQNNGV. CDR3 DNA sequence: TGTGCCAGCAGCCTAGAGAGGACTGAAACTTTCTTT. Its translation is CASSLERTETFF.

This chain's CDR3 is CASSRGGRGKLFF. As DNA, the CDR3 is TGTGCCAGCAGCCGCGGGGGACGTGGAAAACTGTTTTTT. The rearrangement uses TRBV12-3 or TRBV12-4 and TRBJ1-4; D perhaps matches TRBD1 (5 bases). The CDR3 extends over 13 amino acids. The ends were cut back, 6 bases at V and 10 bases at J, with 15 bases in the middle.

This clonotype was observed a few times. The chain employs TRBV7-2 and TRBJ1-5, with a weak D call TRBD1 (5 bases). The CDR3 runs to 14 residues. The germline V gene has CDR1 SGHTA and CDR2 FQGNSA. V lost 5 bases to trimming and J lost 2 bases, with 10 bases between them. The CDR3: CASSREGGNQPQHF. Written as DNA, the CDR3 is TGTGCCAGCAGCCGAGAAGGGGGCAATCAGCCCCAGCATTTT.

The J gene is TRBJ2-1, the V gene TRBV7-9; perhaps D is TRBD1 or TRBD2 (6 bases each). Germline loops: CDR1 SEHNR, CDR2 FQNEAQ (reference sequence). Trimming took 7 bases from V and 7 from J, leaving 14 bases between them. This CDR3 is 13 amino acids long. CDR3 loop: CASTPGAINEQFF. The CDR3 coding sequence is TGTGCCAGCACCCCGGGGGCGATAAATGAGCAGTTCTTC.

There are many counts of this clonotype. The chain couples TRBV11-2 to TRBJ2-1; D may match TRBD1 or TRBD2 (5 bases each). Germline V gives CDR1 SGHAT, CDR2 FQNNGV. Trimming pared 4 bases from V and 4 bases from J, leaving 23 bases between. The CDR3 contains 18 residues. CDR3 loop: CASSSIRGTPSSYNEQFF. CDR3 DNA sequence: TGTGCCAGCAGCTCTATAAGAGGGACCCCTTCCTCGTACAATGAGCAGTTCTTC.

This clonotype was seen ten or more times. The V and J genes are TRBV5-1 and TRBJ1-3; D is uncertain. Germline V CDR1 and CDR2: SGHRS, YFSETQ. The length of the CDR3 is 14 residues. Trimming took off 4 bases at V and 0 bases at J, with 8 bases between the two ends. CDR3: CASSALGSGNTIYF. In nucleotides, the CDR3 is TGCGCCAGCAGCGCTCTGGGCTCTGGAAACACCATATATTTT.

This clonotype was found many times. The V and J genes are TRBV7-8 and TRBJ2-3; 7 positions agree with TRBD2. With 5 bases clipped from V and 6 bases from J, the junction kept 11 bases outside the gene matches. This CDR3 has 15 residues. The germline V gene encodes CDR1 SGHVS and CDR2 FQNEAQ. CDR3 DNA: TGTGCCAGCAGCCCAACCACGCGGGGGACGGATACGCAGTATTTT. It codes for CASSPTTRGTDTQYF.

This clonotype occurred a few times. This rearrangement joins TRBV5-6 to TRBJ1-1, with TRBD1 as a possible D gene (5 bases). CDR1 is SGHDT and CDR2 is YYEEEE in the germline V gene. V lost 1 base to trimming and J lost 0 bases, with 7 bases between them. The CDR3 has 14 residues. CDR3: CASSLWGMNTEAFF. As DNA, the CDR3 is TGTGCCAGCAGCTTGTGGGGGATGAACACTGAAGCTTTCTTT. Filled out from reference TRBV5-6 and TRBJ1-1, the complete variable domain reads DAGVTQSPTHLIKTRGQQVTLRCSPKSGHDTVSWYQQALGQGPQFIFQYYEEEERQRGNFPDRFSGHQFPNYSSELNVNALLLGDSALYLCASSLWGMNTEAFFGQGTRLTVV.

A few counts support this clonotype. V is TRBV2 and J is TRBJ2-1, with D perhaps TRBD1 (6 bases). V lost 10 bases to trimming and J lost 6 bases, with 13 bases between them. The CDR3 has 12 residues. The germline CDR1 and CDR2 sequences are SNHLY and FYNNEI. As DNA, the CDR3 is TGTGCCATCCGACAGGAATCCAATGAGCAGTTCTTC. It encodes CAIRQESNEQFF.

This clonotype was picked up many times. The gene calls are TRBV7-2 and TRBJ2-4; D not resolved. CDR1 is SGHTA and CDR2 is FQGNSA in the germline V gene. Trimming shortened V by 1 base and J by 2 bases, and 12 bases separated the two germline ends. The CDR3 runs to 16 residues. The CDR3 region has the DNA TGTGCCAGCAGCTTAGGGCTTCCCCTGACCAAAAACATTCAGTACTTC. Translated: CASSLGLPLTKNIQYF.